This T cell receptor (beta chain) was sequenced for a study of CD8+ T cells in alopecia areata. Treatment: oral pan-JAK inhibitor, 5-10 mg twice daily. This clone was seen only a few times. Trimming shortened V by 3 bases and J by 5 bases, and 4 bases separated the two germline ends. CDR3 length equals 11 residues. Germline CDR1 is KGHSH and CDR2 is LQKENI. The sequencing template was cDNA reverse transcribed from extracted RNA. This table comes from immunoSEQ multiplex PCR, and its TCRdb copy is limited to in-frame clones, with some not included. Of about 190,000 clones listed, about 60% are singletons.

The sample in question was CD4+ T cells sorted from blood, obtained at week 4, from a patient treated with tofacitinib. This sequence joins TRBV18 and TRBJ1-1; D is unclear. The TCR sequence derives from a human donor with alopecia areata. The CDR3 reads CASSPRTEAFF. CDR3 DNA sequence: TGTGCCAGCTCACCGCGGACTGAAGCTTTCTTT. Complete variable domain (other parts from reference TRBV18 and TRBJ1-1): NAGVMQNPRHLVRRRGQEARLRCSPMKGHSHVYWYRQLPEEGLKFMVYLQKENIIDESGMPKERFSAEFPKEGPSILRIQQVVRGDSAAYFCASSPRTEAFFGQGTRLTVV.